This TCR beta chain comes out of a study of blood T cell repertoires in COVID-19. The table came from immunoSEQ multiplex PCR; TCRdb's copy has only in-frame clones and leaves some out. The data show approximately 85,000 clones, with around 90% seen just once and approximately 2.9% held by the top ten. The CDR3 runs 14 residues. Unmatched junction bases numbered 6, after V lost 5 bases and J lost 3 bases. Germline loops: CDR1 SGHTA, CDR2 FQGNSA. This receptor was identified in a woman aged 50 to 60 with active or convalescent COVID-19. The sequenced material came from peripheral blood. The rearrangement uses TRBV7-2 and TRBJ1-2; 7 positions agree with TRBD1. The CDR3 loop is CASSAGGQDYGYTF. CDR3 in DNA: TGTGCCAGCAGCGCAGGTGGACAGGACTATGGCTACACCTTC.